The source of this T cell receptor beta chain is a study of T cell changes during pregnancy in multiple sclerosis. The table came from immunoSEQ multiplex PCR; TCRdb's copy has only in-frame clones and leaves some out. The sample includes some 51,000 clones, 90% to 95% of them seen just once. This CDR3 is built from 14 residues. With 9 bases removed from V and 1 base from J, the gap between germline ends came to 15 bases. From germline, CDR1 is LNHDA and CDR2 SQIVND (reference sequence). The material sequenced was CD4+ T cells from peripheral blood mononuclear cells, taken in the second trimester of pregnancy. This TCR derives from a female donor with multiple sclerosis, enrolled in a pregnancy study. The chain combines TRBV19 with TRBJ1-1; TRBD1 might be the D (6 bases). CDR3 in amino acids: CASRHTGRNTEAFF. In nucleotides, the CDR3 is TGTGCCAGCCGACATACAGGGAGGAACACTGAAGCTTTCTTT. Drawing the rest from reference TRBV19 and TRBJ1-1, the complete variable domain is DGGITQSPKYLFRKEGQNVTLSCEQNLNHDAMYWYRQDPGQGLRLIYYSQIVNDFQKGDIAEGYSVSREKKESFPLTVTSAQKNPTAFYLCASRHTGRNTEAFFGQGTRLTVV.